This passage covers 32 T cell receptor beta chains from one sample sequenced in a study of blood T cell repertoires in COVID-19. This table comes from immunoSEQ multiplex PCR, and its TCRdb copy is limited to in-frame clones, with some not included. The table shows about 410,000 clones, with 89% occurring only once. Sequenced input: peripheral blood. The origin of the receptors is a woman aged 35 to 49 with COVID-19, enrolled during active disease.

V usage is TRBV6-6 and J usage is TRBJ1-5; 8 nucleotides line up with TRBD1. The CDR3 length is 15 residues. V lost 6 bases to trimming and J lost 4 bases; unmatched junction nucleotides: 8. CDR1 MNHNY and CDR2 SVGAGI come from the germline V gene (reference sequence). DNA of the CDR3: TGTGCCAGCAGCCACGGACAGGGCCATAATCAGCCCCAGCATTTT. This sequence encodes CASSHGQGHNQPQHF.

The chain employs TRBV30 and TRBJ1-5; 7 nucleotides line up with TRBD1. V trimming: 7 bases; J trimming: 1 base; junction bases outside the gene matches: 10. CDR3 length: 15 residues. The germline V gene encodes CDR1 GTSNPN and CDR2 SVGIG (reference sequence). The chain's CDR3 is CASSPSTGSNQPQHF. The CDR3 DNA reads TGTGCCTCCTCACCTTCGACAGGGAGCAATCAGCCCCAGCATTTT. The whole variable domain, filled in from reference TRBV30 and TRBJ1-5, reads SQTIHQWPATLVQPVGSPLSLECTVEGTSNPNLYWYRQAAGRGLQLLFYSVGIGQISSEVPQNLSASRPQDRQFILSSKKLLLSDSGFYLCASSPSTGSNQPQHFGDGTRLSIL.

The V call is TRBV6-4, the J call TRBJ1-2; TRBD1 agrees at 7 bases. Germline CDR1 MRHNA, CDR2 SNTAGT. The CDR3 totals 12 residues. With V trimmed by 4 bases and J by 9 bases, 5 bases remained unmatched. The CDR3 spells CASSGDSLRYTF. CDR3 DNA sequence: TGTGCCAGCAGTGGGGACAGCTTGCGCTACACCTTC.

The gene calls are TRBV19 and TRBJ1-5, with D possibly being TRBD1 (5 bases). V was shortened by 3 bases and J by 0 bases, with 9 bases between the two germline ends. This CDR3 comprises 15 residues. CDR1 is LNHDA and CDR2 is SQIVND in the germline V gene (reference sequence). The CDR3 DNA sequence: TGTGCCAGTAGTATGAACAGGTATAGCAATCAGCCCCAGCATTTT. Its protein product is CASSMNRYSNQPQHF.

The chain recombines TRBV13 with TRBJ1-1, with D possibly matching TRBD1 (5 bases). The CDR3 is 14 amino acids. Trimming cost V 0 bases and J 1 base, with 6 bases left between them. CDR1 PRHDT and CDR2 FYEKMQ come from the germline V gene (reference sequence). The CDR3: CASSLGQGNTEAFF. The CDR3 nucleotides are TGTGCCAGCAGCTTAGGGCAGGGGAACACTGAAGCTTTCTTT.

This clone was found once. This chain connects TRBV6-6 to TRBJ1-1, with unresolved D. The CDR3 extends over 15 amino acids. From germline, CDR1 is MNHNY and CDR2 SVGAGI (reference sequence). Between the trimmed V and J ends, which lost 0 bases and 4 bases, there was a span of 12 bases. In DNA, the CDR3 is TGTGCCAGCAGTTACTCGACGTGGGGAGGCACTGAAGCTTTCTTT. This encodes CASSYSTWGGTEAFF.

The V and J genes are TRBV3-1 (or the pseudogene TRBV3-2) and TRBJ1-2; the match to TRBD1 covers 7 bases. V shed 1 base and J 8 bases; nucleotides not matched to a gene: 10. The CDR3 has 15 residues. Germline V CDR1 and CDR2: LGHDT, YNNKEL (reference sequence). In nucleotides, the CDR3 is TGTGCCAGCAGCCAAGGTTGGGACAGATCTCTCGGCTACACCTTC. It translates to CASSQGWDRSLGYTF.

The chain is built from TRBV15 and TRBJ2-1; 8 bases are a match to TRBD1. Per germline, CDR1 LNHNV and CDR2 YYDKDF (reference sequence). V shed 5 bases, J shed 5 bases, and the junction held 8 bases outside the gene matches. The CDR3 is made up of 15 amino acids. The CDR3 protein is CATSGRQGIHNEQFF. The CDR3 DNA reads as TGTGCCACCAGCGGTCGACAGGGGATCCACAATGAGCAGTTCTTC.

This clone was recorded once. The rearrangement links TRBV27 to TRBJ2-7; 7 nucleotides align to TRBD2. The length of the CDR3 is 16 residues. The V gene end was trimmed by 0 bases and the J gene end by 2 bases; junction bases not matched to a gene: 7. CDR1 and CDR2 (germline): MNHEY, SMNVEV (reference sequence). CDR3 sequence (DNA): TGTGCCAGCAGTTTATCTACTGGGACTATAACCTACGAGCAGTACTTC. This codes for CASSLSTGTITYEQYF.

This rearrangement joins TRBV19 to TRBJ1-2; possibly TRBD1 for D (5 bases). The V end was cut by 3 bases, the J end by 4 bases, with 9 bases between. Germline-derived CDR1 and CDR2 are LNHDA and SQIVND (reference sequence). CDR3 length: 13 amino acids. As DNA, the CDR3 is TGTGCCAGTAGTATCCAGGGTATCTATGGCTACACCTTC. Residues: CASSIQGIYGYTF.

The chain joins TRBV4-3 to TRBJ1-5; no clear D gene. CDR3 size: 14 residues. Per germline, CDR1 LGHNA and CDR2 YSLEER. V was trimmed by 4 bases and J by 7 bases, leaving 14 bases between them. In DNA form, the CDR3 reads TGCGCCAGCAGCCTGAACCCGGGTGGCCAGCCCCAGCATTTT. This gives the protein CASSLNPGGQPQHF.

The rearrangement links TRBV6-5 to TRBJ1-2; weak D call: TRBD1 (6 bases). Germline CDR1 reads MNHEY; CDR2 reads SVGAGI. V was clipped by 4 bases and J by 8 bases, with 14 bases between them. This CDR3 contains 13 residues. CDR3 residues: CASSSAGVEGYTF. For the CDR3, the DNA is TGTGCCAGCAGTTCCGCAGGGGTGGAAGGCTACACCTTC.

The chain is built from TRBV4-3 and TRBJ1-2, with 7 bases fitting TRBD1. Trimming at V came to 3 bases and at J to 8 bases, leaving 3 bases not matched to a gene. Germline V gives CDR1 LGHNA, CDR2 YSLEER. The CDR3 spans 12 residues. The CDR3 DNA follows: TGCGCCAGCAGCCATGACAGGGAGGGCTACACCTTC. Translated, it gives CASSHDREGYTF.

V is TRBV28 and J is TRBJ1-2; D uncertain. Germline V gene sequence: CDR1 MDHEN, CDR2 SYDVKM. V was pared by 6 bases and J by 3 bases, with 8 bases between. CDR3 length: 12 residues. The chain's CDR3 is CASRPTDYGYTF. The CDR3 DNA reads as TGTGCCAGCAGGCCCACGGACTATGGCTACACCTTC.

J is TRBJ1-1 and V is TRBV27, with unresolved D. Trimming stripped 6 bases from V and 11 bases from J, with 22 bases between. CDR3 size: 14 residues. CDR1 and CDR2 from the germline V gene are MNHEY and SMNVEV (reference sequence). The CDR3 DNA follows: TGTGCCAGCAGCCCCATTTTAGCACTGGTCGGGGCTTTCTTT. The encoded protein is CASSPILALVGAFF.

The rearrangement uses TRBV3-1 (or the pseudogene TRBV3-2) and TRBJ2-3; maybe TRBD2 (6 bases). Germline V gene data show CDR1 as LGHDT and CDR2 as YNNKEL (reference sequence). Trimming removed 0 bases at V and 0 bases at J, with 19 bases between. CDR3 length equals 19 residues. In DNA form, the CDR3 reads TGTGCCAGCAGCCAAGATGTGGCGGGATGGAGTTCTAGCACAGATACGCAGTATTTT. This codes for CASSQDVAGWSSSTDTQYF.

CDR3 in amino acids: CASSSLANSLNEQFF. CDR3 nucleotides: TGTGCCAGCAGTTCCCTAGCTAACAGTCTCAATGAGCAGTTCTTC. V is TRBV6-2 or TRBV6-3 and J is TRBJ2-1, with D possibly matching TRBD2 (5 bases). Per germline, CDR1 MNHEY and CDR2 SVGEGT. Trimming stripped 4 bases from V and 6 bases from J, with 16 bases between. The CDR3 has 15 amino acids.

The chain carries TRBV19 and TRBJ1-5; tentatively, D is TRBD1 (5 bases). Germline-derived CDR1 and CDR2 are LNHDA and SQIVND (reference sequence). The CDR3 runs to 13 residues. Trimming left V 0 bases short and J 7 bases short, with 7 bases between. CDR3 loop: CASSIDREQPQHF. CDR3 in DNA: TGTGCCAGTAGTATAGACAGGGAACAGCCCCAGCATTTT.

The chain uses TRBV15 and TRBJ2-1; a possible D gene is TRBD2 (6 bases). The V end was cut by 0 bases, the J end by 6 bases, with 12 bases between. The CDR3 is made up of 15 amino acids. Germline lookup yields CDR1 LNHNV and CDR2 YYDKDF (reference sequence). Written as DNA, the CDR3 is TGTGCCACCAGCAGAGATAGGGGACTCGTCAATGAGCAGTTCTTC. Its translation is CATSRDRGLVNEQFF. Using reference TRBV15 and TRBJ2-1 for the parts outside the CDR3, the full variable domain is DAMVIQNPRYQVTQFGKPVTLSCSQTLNHNVMYWYQQKSSQAPKLLFHYYDKDFNNEADTPDNFQSRRPNTSFCFLDIRSPGLGDTAMYLCATSRDRGLVNEQFFGPGTRLTVL.

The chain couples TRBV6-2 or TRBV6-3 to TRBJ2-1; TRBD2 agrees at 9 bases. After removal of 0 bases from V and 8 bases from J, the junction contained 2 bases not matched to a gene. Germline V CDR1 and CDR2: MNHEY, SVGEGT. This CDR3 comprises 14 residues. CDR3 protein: CASSYSGGRDEQFF. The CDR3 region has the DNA TGTGCCAGCAGTTACTCTGGCGGGAGGGATGAGCAGTTCTTC.

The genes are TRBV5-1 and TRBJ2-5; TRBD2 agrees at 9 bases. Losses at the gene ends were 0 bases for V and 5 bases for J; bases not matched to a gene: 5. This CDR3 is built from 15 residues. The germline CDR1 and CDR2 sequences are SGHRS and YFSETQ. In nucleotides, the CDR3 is TGCGCCAGCAGCTTGGGCTGGACTAGCGTGGAGACCCAGTACTTC. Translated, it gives CASSLGWTSVETQYF.

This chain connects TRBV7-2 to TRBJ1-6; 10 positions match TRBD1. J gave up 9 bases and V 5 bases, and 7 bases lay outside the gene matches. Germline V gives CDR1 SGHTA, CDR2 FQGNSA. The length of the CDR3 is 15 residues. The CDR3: CASSRRQGASSPLHF. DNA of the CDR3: TGTGCCAGCAGCCGTAGACAGGGGGCAAGTTCACCCCTCCACTTT.

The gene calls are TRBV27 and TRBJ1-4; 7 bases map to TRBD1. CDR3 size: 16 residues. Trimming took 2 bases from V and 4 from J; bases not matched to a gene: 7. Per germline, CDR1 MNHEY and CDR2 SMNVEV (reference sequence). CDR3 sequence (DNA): TGTGCCAGCAGTTTAACCGGGACAGCTTATAATGAAAAACTGTTTTTT. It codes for CASSLTGTAYNEKLFF.

The CDR3 nucleotides read TGTGCCAGCCCCTCCGGGACAAGAAATCAGCCCCAGCATTTT. It specifies CASPSGTRNQPQHF. V gene TRBV27 combines with J gene TRBJ1-5, with D maybe TRBD1 (6 bases). Per the germline V gene, CDR1 is MNHEY and CDR2 is SMNVEV (reference sequence). V was clipped by 8 bases and J by 4 bases, with 15 bases between them. The CDR3 length is 14 residues.

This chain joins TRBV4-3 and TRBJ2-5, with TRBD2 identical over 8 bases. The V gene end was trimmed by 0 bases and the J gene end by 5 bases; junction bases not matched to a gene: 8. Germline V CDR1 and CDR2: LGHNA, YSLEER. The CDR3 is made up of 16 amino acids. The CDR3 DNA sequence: TGCGCCAGCAGCCAAGATTGGAGCGGGGGAGGTGAGACCCAGTACTTC. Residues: CASSQDWSGGGETQYF.

Here the CDR3 reads CASSRSRDRGGLLRPQHF. CDR3 coding DNA: TGTGCCAGCAGCCGATCCCGGGACAGGGGCGGCCTCCTACGACCCCAGCATTTT. The gene calls are TRBV3-1 (or the pseudogene TRBV3-2) and TRBJ1-5, with 10 bases identical to TRBD1. Trimming took 4 bases from V and 10 from J; bases not matched to a gene: 19. The germline CDR1 and CDR2 sequences are LGHDT and YNNKEL (reference sequence). The length of the CDR3 is 18 residues.

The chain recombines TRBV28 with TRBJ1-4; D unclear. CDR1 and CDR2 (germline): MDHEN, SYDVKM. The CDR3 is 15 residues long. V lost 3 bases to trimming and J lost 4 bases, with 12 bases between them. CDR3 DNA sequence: TGTGCCAGCAGTTTCAGCGGTATTTATAATGAAAAACTGTTTTTT. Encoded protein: CASSFSGIYNEKLFF.

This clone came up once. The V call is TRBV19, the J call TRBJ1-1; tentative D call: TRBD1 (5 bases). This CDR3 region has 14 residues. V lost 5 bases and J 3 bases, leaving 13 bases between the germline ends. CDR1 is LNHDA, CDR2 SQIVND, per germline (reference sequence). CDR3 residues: CASSSKGFYTEAFF. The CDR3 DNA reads TGTGCCAGTAGTTCCAAGGGGTTCTACACTGAAGCTTTCTTT.

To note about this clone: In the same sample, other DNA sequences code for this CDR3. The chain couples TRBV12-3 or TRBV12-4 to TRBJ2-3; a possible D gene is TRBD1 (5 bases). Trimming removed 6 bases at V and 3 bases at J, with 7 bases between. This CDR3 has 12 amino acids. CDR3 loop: CASSPGTDTQYF. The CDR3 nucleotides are TGTGCCAGCAGCCCAGGGACAGATACGCAGTATTTT.

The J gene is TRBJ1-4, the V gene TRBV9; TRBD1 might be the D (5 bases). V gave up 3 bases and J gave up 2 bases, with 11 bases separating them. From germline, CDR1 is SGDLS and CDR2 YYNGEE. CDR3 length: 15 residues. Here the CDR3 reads CASSGQGSTNEKLFF. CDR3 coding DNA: TGTGCCAGCAGCGGCCAGGGATCCACTAATGAAAAACTGTTTTTT.

Here the CDR3 DNA reads TGTGCCACCAGTGATCCCCGACTAGCGGGGAATGAGCAGTTCTTC. Translation: CATSDPRLAGNEQFF. The chain has TRBV24-1 and TRBJ2-1; 11 nucleotides match TRBD2. The CDR3 spans 15 residues. V lost 3 bases, J lost 7 bases, and 4 bases stayed unmatched. Germline V lookup: CDR1 KGHDR, CDR2 SFDVKD.

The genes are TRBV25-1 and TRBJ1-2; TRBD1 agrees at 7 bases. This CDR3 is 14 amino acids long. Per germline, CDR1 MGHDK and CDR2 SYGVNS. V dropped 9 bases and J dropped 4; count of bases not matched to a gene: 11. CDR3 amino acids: CASSLGGSSYGYTF. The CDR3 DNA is TGTGCCAGTTCTCTAGGGGGCTCTAGCTATGGCTACACCTTC.